Following are 25 T cell receptor beta chains from one sample sequenced in a study of PD-1 blockade in mismatch repair-deficient tumors. Measured with immunoSEQ multiplex PCR; TCRdb has only the in-frame clones, and not every one. This sample has 60,000 to 70,000 clones; about 91% occur once, and the top ten carry approximately 15%. Sequences were derived from peripheral blood, sampled 52 weeks after starting pembrolizumab. All receptors come from an adult with mismatch repair-deficient cancer.

This chain's CDR3 is CASSLVQFKIDTQYF. The CDR3 DNA is TGTGCCAGCAGCTTAGTTCAGTTTAAGATAGATACGCAGTATTTT. This sequence joins TRBV7-9 and TRBJ2-3; D unclear. Germline-derived CDR1 and CDR2 are SEHNR and FQNEAQ (reference sequence). The CDR3 covers 15 residues. V was cut by 1 base and J by 5 bases, with 13 bases left in between.

J is TRBJ1-1 and V is TRBV6-5; 9 positions agree with TRBD1. This CDR3 spans 14 amino acids. Unmatched junction bases numbered 5, after V lost 2 bases and J lost 7 bases. Germline lookup yields CDR1 MNHEY and CDR2 SVGAGI. The CDR3 nucleotides are TGTGCCAGCAGTTACCGGACAGGGGTCAATGAAGCTTTCTTT. Amino acid sequence: CASSYRTGVNEAFF.

The chain combines TRBV27 with TRBJ2-2; 8 nucleotides agree with TRBD2. The CDR3 extends over 15 amino acids. The germline V gene encodes CDR1 MNHEY and CDR2 SMNVEV (reference sequence). With V trimmed by 2 bases and J by 5 bases, 4 bases remained unmatched. In DNA, the CDR3 is TGTGCCAGCAGTTTACGCGGGAGGATAACCGGGGAGCTGTTTTTT. It translates to CASSLRGRITGELFF.

V usage is TRBV2 and J usage is TRBJ2-2; D is unclear. The V and J ends lost 1 base and 3 bases respectively, with 3 bases between them. The CDR3 totals 13 residues. CDR1 SNHLY and CDR2 FYNNEI come from the germline V gene. This CDR3 reads CASSEEDTGELFF. CDR3 nucleotide sequence: TGTGCCAGCAGTGAAGAAGACACCGGGGAGCTGTTTTTT.

The CDR3 DNA sequence: TGTGCCAGCACCCCCGAGAACACCGGGGAGCTGTTTTTT. This codes for CASTPENTGELFF. This chain joins TRBV28 and TRBJ2-2, with D uncertain. This CDR3 region has 13 residues. The V and J ends lost 7 bases and 1 base respectively, with 7 bases between them. Per the germline V gene, CDR1 is MDHEN and CDR2 is SYDVKM.

This clone was seen once. The chain is built from TRBV27 and TRBJ1-2, with D maybe TRBD1 (5 bases). The V gene's germline CDR1 is MNHEY and CDR2 SMNVEV (reference sequence). The CDR3 totals 13 residues. V was trimmed by 3 bases and J by 7 bases, leaving 12 bases between them. The DNA for the CDR3 is TGTGCCAGCAGTTTTGAAAGGGGACGTGGCTACACCTTC. Translating gives CASSFERGRGYTF.

The chain links TRBV4-1 to TRBJ1-4; D unresolved. Germline CDR1 MGHRA, CDR2 YSYEKL. Trimming left V 0 bases short and J 0 bases short, with 11 bases between. The CDR3 has 17 amino acids. CDR3 coding DNA: TGCGCCAGCAGCCAAGAAAATGTTCAGGCAACTAATGAAAAACTGTTTTTT. This gives the protein CASSQENVQATNEKLFF.

The rearrangement links TRBV28 to TRBJ1-3; D not certain. This CDR3 spans 16 amino acids. The germline CDR1 and CDR2 sequences are MDHEN and SYDVKM. Trimming cost V 2 bases and J 4 bases, with 15 bases left between them. The CDR3 spells CASSLTRGMIGNTIYF. The CDR3 region has the DNA TGTGCCAGCAGTTTAACCCGGGGAATGATAGGAAACACCATATATTTT.

This clone has just one count. This rearrangement joins TRBV10-3 to TRBJ1-5, with 7 bases lining up with TRBD1. Per germline, CDR1 ENHRY and CDR2 SYGVKD. V shed 8 bases, J shed 3 bases, and the junction held 16 bases outside the gene matches. The CDR3 is made up of 17 amino acids. CDR3 DNA sequence: TGTGCCATCGGCCGGGACAGTCGCGCGGGATTCAATCAGCCCCAGCATTTT. It translates to CAIGRDSRAGFNQPQHF.

This clone was observed a few times. The chain employs TRBV5-6 and TRBJ2-1; D possibly corresponds to TRBD1 (6 bases). Germline V gene sequence: CDR1 SGHDT, CDR2 YYEEEE. Trimming left V 1 base short and J 3 bases short, with 11 bases between. The CDR3 is 15 amino acids. CDR3 region: CASSLRTAHYNEQFF. CDR3 in DNA: TGTGCCAGCAGCTTGAGGACAGCTCACTACAATGAGCAGTTCTTC.

This chain links TRBV28 with TRBJ2-1, with 9 bases identical to TRBD2. The CDR3 contains 16 residues. V trimming: 6 bases; J trimming: 2 bases; junction bases outside the gene matches: 8. CDR1 is MDHEN, CDR2 SYDVKM, per germline. CDR3 in DNA: TGTGCCAGCAGCCCAGCGGGAGGTAGGACCTACAATGAGCAGTTCTTC. Amino acids: CASSPAGGRTYNEQFF. The full variable domain, in which reference TRBV28 and TRBJ2-1 provide the parts outside the CDR3, is DVKVTQSSRYLVKRTGEKVFLECVQDMDHENMFWYRQDPGLGLRLIYFSYDVKMKEKGDIPEGYSVSREKKERFSLILESASTNQTSMYLCASSPAGGRTYNEQFFGPGTRLTVL.

The J gene is TRBJ2-4, the V gene TRBV28; TRBD2 agrees at 8 bases. CDR1 is MDHEN, CDR2 SYDVKM, per germline. The CDR3 spans 15 residues. V gave up 3 bases and J gave up 6 bases; unmatched junction bases: 7. DNA for the CDR3: TGTGCCAGCAGTTTTAGGGGGGGACTAGTAAACATTCAGTACTTC. This translates into CASSFRGGLVNIQYF.

In this sample, this clone turned up once. The rearrangement uses TRBV27 and TRBJ2-6, with 9 bases fitting TRBD1. V gave up 6 bases and J gave up 1 base; unmatched junction bases: 7. Germline V gene lookup returns CDR1 MNHEY and CDR2 SMNVEV (reference sequence). The CDR3 has 17 amino acids. As DNA, the CDR3 is TGTGCCAGCAGACGCGGGACAGGGAATTCTGGGGCCAACGTCCTGACTTTC. As protein: CASRRGTGNSGANVLTF.

V and J are TRBV4-2 and TRBJ2-1, with 10 positions matching TRBD2. The CDR3 covers 20 residues. The J segment lost 0 bases and the V segment lost 2 bases, leaving 13 bases of the junction unmatched. Germline loops: CDR1 LGHNA, CDR2 YNFKEQ. The CDR3 DNA reads TGTGCCAGCAGCCAACCCATTATAGGAGCTAGCGGGAGCTCCTACAATGAGCAGTTCTTC. This translates into CASSQPIIGASGSSYNEQFF.

CDR3: CASSLAGVSYEQYF. The CDR3 bases are TGTGCCAGTAGCCTAGCGGGAGTATCGTACGAGCAGTACTTC. V gene TRBV19 combines with J gene TRBJ2-7; 10 positions agree with TRBD2. Trimming cost V 6 bases and J 4 bases; bases outside gene matches: 6. Looked up from germline, CDR1 is LNHDA and CDR2 is SQIVND (reference sequence). The CDR3 runs 14 residues.

In this sample, this clone turned up a few times. The CDR3 region is CASSQAGEQFF. DNA of the CDR3: TGTGCCAGCAGCCAAGCGGGGGAGCAGTTCTTC. The rearrangement uses TRBV4-2 and TRBJ2-1; tentatively, D is TRBD2 (5 bases). Deletions cut 1 base from V and 10 bases from J, with 5 bases between. There are 11 residues in the CDR3. From germline, CDR1 is LGHNA and CDR2 YNFKEQ.

The chain employs TRBV5-5 and TRBJ2-3; D is undetermined. The germline gives CDR1 SGHKS, CDR2 YYEKEE (reference sequence). The CDR3 consists of 15 residues. Trimming removed 2 bases at V and 2 bases at J, with 12 bases between. CDR3: CASSFFGGPTDTQYF. The CDR3 DNA sequence: TGTGCCAGCAGCTTTTTTGGCGGACCCACAGATACGCAGTATTTT.

This clone has just one count. The chain employs TRBV28 and TRBJ2-3; D is uncertain. The germline V gene has CDR1 MDHEN and CDR2 SYDVKM. This CDR3 contains 11 residues. V lost 6 bases and J 2 bases, leaving 3 bases between the germline ends. The CDR3 here is CASRDTDTQYF. The CDR3 DNA reads as TGTGCCAGCAGAGACACAGATACGCAGTATTTT.

The J gene is TRBJ1-2, the V gene TRBV9; tentative D call: TRBD1 (6 bases). The CDR3 length is 14 residues. Trimming stripped 2 bases from V and 7 bases from J, with 15 bases between. Germline values: CDR1 SGDLS, CDR2 YYNGEE. This CDR3 reads CASSVGQGLSGYTF. The CDR3 bases are TGTGCCAGCAGCGTCGGCCAGGGGCTTAGTGGCTACACCTTC.

This clone was seen just once. This chain uses TRBV4-1 with TRBJ2-1; perhaps TRBD2 as D (6 bases). The CDR3 length is 15 residues. Germline V lookup: CDR1 MGHRA, CDR2 YSYEKL. V was shortened by 0 bases and J by 6 bases, with 12 bases between the two germline ends. In DNA form, the CDR3 reads TGCGCCAGCAGCCAAGATTTTCGGGGGATCAATGAGCAGTTCTTC. This encodes CASSQDFRGINEQFF.

This chain links TRBV4-1 with TRBJ2-1, with D possibly being TRBD1 or TRBD2 (5 bases each). Germline V gene sequence: CDR1 MGHRA, CDR2 YSYEKL. Trimming shortened V by 2 bases and J by 1 base, and 12 bases separated the two germline ends. The CDR3 spans 16 residues. For the CDR3, the DNA is TGCGCCAGCAGCCAAAACCGGGACGGGTCCTACAATGAGCAGTTCTTC. Protein product: CASSQNRDGSYNEQFF.

V gene TRBV5-6 combines with J gene TRBJ1-3; no firm D call. This CDR3 has 16 residues. Germline CDR1 reads SGHDT; CDR2 reads YYEEEE. V dropped 4 bases and J dropped 4 bases, with 18 bases sitting between them. CDR3 coding DNA: TGTGCCAGCAGCCCACCTGGACGCCGGCTAGGAAACACCATATATTTT. Amino acid sequence: CASSPPGRRLGNTIYF.

The gene calls are TRBV13 and TRBJ1-2; no reliable D call. Trimming removed 1 base at V and 7 bases at J, with 7 bases between. Germline lookup yields CDR1 PRHDT and CDR2 FYEKMQ (reference sequence). The CDR3 is 12 residues long. The CDR3 DNA sequence: TGTGCCAGCAGCTTAGAAAAAATTGGCTACACCTTC. It codes for CASSLEKIGYTF.

This clone was recorded once. The CDR3 nucleotides read TGTGCCAGCAGACCTGAACTTGCAGGGGAGACCCAGTACTTC. This gives the protein CASRPELAGETQYF. The genes are TRBV5-4 and TRBJ2-5; tentatively, D is TRBD1 (5 bases). Trimming stripped 5 bases from V and 5 bases from J, with 16 bases between. The CDR3 has 14 amino acids. Germline CDR1 and CDR2: SGHNT and YYREEE (reference sequence).

This clone was observed once. The chain employs TRBV4-3 and TRBJ2-7; the match to TRBD2 covers 8 bases. Germline V gene lookup returns CDR1 LGHNA and CDR2 YSLEER. V lost 0 bases to trimming and J lost 0 bases; unmatched junction nucleotides: 1. The CDR3 spans 15 residues. CDR3 DNA sequence: TGCGCCAGCAGCCAAGAGGGGACTAGCTCCTACGAGCAGTACTTC. Encoded protein: CASSQEGTSSYEQYF.